One TCR beta chain is described in this entry. These data come from a study of blood T cell repertoires in COVID-19. Study at large: Some COVID-19 samples were acute and others convalescent; all came from the United States, Italy and Spain. Sample material is recorded as cDNA or gDNA derived from T cells, B-cell-depleted T cells, or PBMCs.

Seattle enrolled patients during active infection and tracked them longitudinally. This CDR3 has 14 amino acids. V was shortened by 3 bases and J by 7 bases, with 15 bases between the two germline ends. The germline V gene encodes CDR1 KGHSH and CDR2 LQKENI. Method: immunoSEQ multiplex PCR; TCRdb's copy keeps in-frame clones and lacks some. The data show roughly 49,000 clones, approximately 93% seen once. The source of this sequence is a man aged 60 to 75 with COVID-19, enrolled during active disease. What was sequenced was peripheral blood. The V call is TRBV18, the J call TRBJ1-2; D is possibly TRBD1 (6 bases). CDR3 DNA sequence: TGTGCCAGCTCACCCCCATCGGGGGGCCGTGGCTACACCTTC. Amino acid sequence: CASSPPSGGRGYTF. Full variable domain (missing parts from reference TRBV18 and TRBJ1-2): NAGVMQNPRHLVRRRGQEARLRCSPMKGHSHVYWYRQLPEEGLKFMVYLQKENIIDESGMPKERFSAEFPKEGPSILRIQQVVRGDSAAYFCASSPPSGGRGYTFGSGTRLTVV.